This T cell receptor (beta chain) was captured in a study of blood T cell repertoires in COVID-19. Authors' processing steps: Estimates of nucleated cell counts were drawn from the amplification of reference gene primers. Some clones are missing from TCRdb's copy, which holds only in-frame ones; the method was immunoSEQ multiplex PCR. That table furnishes V, J and clone size, whereas the DNA furnished D and trimming. This table holds 200,000 to 300,000 clones, around 88% found once. The CDR3 covers 14 residues. V was clipped by 4 bases and J by 4 bases; unmatched bases: 7. Germline loops: CDR1 SGHNT, CDR2 YYREEE (reference sequence).

The V gene is TRBV5-4, the J gene TRBJ1-1; the match to TRBD1 covers 7 bases. This clonotype was obtained from a woman aged 40-49 years with acute COVID-19. Sequences were obtained from PBMCs or T cells enriched from blood (not recorded which). CDR3 in amino acids: CASSLDRLSTEAFF. CDR3 nucleotides: TGTGCCAGCAGCCTGGACAGGTTGAGCACTGAAGCTTTCTTT.